This T cell receptor (beta chain) was captured in a study of T cells expressing NK-cell markers. Whole-study context: In sorted CD3+CD56+NKG2C+, CD3+CD56+NKG2C- and CD3+CD56-NKG2C+ T cells, TCR beta repertoires were obtained.

Details on this clonotype: What it recognizes is unknown.

Regarding the study as a whole: The HCMV specificity of the expanded NKG2C+ T cell clones stayed unresolved. Roughly 1.0-7.0% of CD8+ T cells in about six donors belonged to dominant NKG2C+ clonotypes. In several donors, dominant clonotypes made up 28.3-60.1% of CD3+CD56-NKG2C+ cells.

TCRdb re-called the 5' RACE reads; one entry per CDR3 protein, DNA not given. This sample contains about 140,000 distinct CDR3 sequences. CDR3 length: 14 residues. Germline V gene sequence: CDR1 SGHDN, CDR2 FVKESK. The sequence was obtained from a man between 18 and 35 years old in good health. Source material: blood T cells: a sorted CD56 or NKG2C T cell subset, CD4+ or CD8+ T cells, or bulk PBMC T cells (not recorded which). The rearrangement joins TRBV14 to TRBJ2-1. CDR3 sequence: CASSQDSMVVEQFF.